This T cell receptor beta chain was captured by sequencing in a study of blood T cell repertoires in COVID-19 (dated by TCRdb to about 2020). As for the study more broadly: The collaborator samples originated in the United States, Italy and Spain and spanned the acute and convalescent phases of COVID-19. Deeply sampled blood TCRbeta repertoires from subjects exposed to, actively infected with, or recovered from COVID-19 were included in the dataset. The repertoires were made available in a free public database intended to serve as a resource for research on the immune response to SARS-CoV-2. The material from the prospective study consisted of cDNA or gDNA derived from T cells, B-cell-depleted T cells, or PBMCs. Samples came from the ongoing ImmuneRACE study (first 160 participants) plus 1,254 subjects from 6 global collaborators. Sample metadata almost always included a de-identified subject ID, COVID-19 status, age in years and sex. Where available, HLA class I and class II types were obtained from metadata supplied by the sample provider rather than from assay-based typing.

TCRbeta CDR3 regions were amplified from genomic DNA by means of the immunoSEQ Assay, a bias-controlled multiplex PCR. Concerning the study's data processing: The number of nucleated cells in each sample was estimated by amplification of reference gene primers within the assay. To quantify the absolute abundance of each unique TCRbeta CDR3 rearrangement, sequence reads were collapsed and filtered. For each sample, productive Simpson clonality was calculated as the square root of Simpson's diversity index across productive rearrangements. TCRdb re-hosts the immuneACCESS table, in-frame sequences only. Its copies lack some clones; in the studies checked, an unresolved V gene accounts for under half of them, and the cause for the rest is not known. The V and J calls and clone size are taken from that table; D and trimming were inferred from the DNA. The sample includes 200,000 to 300,000 clones, with 88% observed a single time. Of the sample, around 0.7% is held by the ten largest clones.

Collaborating institutions collected whole blood in K2EDTA tubes following their own protocols. For TCRbeta analysis, collaborators shipped samples in one of three forms: frozen whole blood, isolated PBMCs, or DNA extracted from either of those sample types. Note on this clone: It has no known antigen specificity. The input lacks base qualities; no much larger clone sits a single base away.

The investigation overall reported the following: The amount of clinical and demographic metadata varied by source and participant and was provided uncurated.

Based on the germline V gene (reference sequence), the CDR1 and CDR2 sequences are SEHNR and FQNEAQ. The CDR3 holds 15 amino acids from the cysteine to the phenylalanine. The retained sequence is limited to the CDR3, 45 bases, with the frame set at the first base. The junction shows trimming of 5 bases on V and 0 bases on J, plus 11 bases between the germline ends. This receptor chain uses TRBV7-9 and TRBJ1-3, with a tentative D gene TRBD1 over 5 matching bases. This clonotype was obtained from a human donor in a cohort sampled during active COVID-19. Sequencing used peripheral blood. CDR3 sequence: CASSPTGVSGNTIYF. DNA sequence: TGTGCCAGCAGCCCTACAGGAGTCTCTGGAAACACCATATATTTT.